These 10 T cell receptor beta chains came from one sample sequenced in a study of T-cell reconstitution after alpha-beta-depleted transplantation in children. Preparation of the TCRbeta library was carried out with unique molecular identifiers. Each CDR3 protein gets one entry after TCRdb re-called the PCR reads with MiXCR. The sample shows 550,000 to 800,000 distinct CDR3 sequences, around 13% of them seen only once. The material was PBMCs, obtained before TCRalphabeta/CD19-depleted stem cell transplant. The receptors derive from a girl aged 2 to 10 with congenital amegakaryocytic thrombocytopenia, due to receive a stem cell transplant.

The chain joins TRBV5-1 to TRBJ2-1, with 7 bases lining up with TRBD2. Germline-derived CDR1 and CDR2 are SGHRS and YFSETQ. This CDR3 comprises 16 residues. V shed 1 base, J shed 5 bases, and the junction held 9 bases outside the gene matches. CDR3 sequence reads: CASSLPYGGSDNEQFF. DNA of the CDR3: TGCGCCAGCAGCTTGCCCTACGGGGGGTCGGACAATGAGCAGTTCTTC.

This clonotype appeared many times. Here the CDR3 reads CASSQVTNYGYTF. CDR3 DNA sequence: TGCGCCAGCTCTCAGGTTACTAACTATGGCTACACCTTC. The rearrangement joins TRBV5-1 to TRBJ1-2; D ambiguous. The CDR3 sequence is 13 residues long. The V end was cut by 7 bases, the J end by 0 bases, with 10 bases between. Germline values: CDR1 SGHRS, CDR2 YFSETQ. The variable domain in full, with the rest retrieved from reference TRBV5-1 and TRBJ1-2, is KAGVTQTPRYLIKTRGQQVTLSCSPISGHRSVSWYQQTPGQGLQFLFEYFSETQRNKGNFPGRFSGRQFSNSRSEMNVSTLELGDSALYLCASSQVTNYGYTFGSGTRLTVV.

This clonotype was observed many times. The chain employs TRBV9 and TRBJ2-5, with unresolved D. Germline CDR1 and CDR2: SGDLS and YYNGEE. The V end was cut by 0 bases, the J end by 4 bases, with 13 bases between. The CDR3 has 15 amino acids. The CDR3 DNA is TGTGCCAGCAGCGTAGGATCCGGGCTTTCAGAGACCCAGTACTTC. Translation: CASSVGSGLSETQYF.

The chain links TRBV7-9 to TRBJ2-5; 8 bases map to TRBD1. The V segment lost 5 bases and the J segment 2 bases; nucleotides outside the gene matches: 10. CDR3 size: 16 residues. Germline-derived CDR1 and CDR2 are SEHNR and FQNEAQ (reference sequence). CDR3 nucleotide sequence: TGTGCCAGCAGCCTAAGAGGGACAGGTCAACAAGAGACCCAGTACTTC. This codes for CASSLRGTGQQETQYF.

The chain is built from TRBV3-1 and TRBJ2-4, with TRBD1 matching over 9 bases. The length of the CDR3 is 15 residues. Germline lookup yields CDR1 LGHDT and CDR2 YNNKEL (reference sequence). The V gene end was trimmed by 4 bases and the J gene end by 7 bases; junction bases not matched to a gene: 8. CDR3: CASSLPGQGQNIQYF. The CDR3 bases are TGTGCCAGCAGCCTGCCGGGACAGGGACAGAACATTCAGTACTTC.

The chain couples TRBV6-1 to TRBJ2-1; 9 nucleotides agree with TRBD1. This CDR3 has 15 amino acids. Germline V gene lookup returns CDR1 MNHNS and CDR2 SASEGT. The junction had 6 bases not matched to a gene; V was cut back by 9 bases and J by 0 bases. The CDR3 is CASAGQGVSYNEQFF. The CDR3, as DNA: TGTGCCAGTGCGGGACAGGGTGTCTCCTACAATGAGCAGTTCTTC.

In its sample, this clonotype was seen once. It may be a read error: a sequence one base away is much more abundant. The chain recombines TRBV5-1 with TRBJ1-2; D is unclear. CDR3 size: 13 residues. The germline gives CDR1 SGHRS, CDR2 YFSETQ. CDR3 sequence: CASSPDGVYGDTF. The CDR3 coding sequence is TGCGCCAGCAGCCCGGACGGGGTCTATGGCGACACCTTC.

The CDR3 DNA reads TGTGCCATCAGCTCCGGCGGGGCGGGAGATTCCTACAATGAGCAGTTCTTC. Its translation is CAISSGGAGDSYNEQFF. V and J are TRBV10-3 and TRBJ2-1; 7 bases agree with TRBD2. Germline V CDR1 and CDR2: ENHRY, SYGVKD. The CDR3 runs to 17 residues. The junction had 12 bases not matched to a gene; V was cut back by 6 bases and J by 1 base.

The CDR3 region is CASSPRAGANTEAFF. In DNA form, the CDR3 reads TGTGCCAGCAGTCCGCGGGCAGGGGCAAACACTGAAGCTTTCTTT. This chain uses TRBV12-3 or TRBV12-4 with TRBJ1-1; D possibly corresponds to TRBD1 (6 bases). This CDR3 contains 15 residues. Trimming took 5 bases from V and 2 from J, leaving 15 bases between them.

This clonotype appeared a few times. The genes are TRBV20-1 and TRBJ2-3; D might be TRBD1 (6 bases). CDR3 length: 15 amino acids. The V end lost 5 bases, the J end lost 2 bases, and 17 bases lay between the germline ends. CDR1 and CDR2 from the germline V gene are DFQATT and SNEGSKA (reference sequence). The CDR3 loop reads CSAGEQGSFTDTQYF. The CDR3 DNA sequence: TGCAGTGCTGGCGAACAGGGTTCTTTCACAGATACGCAGTATTTT.